This T cell receptor (beta chain) derives from a study of shared clonotypes between healthy human individuals. Notes on the study in general: Generation probabilities of non-shared clonotypes were lower (relative to those shared by all four donors). Clonotype sharing across donors was expected to vary with sequencing depth.

Researchers divided each subset's genomic DNA evenly across several immunoSEQ plates. Data came from immunoSEQ multiplex PCR; TCRdb stores just in-frame clones and leaves some out. In the table there are approximately 2.5 million clones, under 95% of which are singletons. Of note for this clone: Its specificity is not known.

The CDR3 spans 14 residues. Germline V gene lookup returns CDR1 GTSNPN and CDR2 SVGIG (reference sequence). V was trimmed by 5 bases and J by 2 bases, leaving 15 bases between them. This TCR derives from a man between 18 and 35 years old in good health. Some clones in this sample may be carry-over from other donors' samples. The chain carries TRBV30 and TRBJ1-2; perhaps TRBD1 as D (5 bases). Sequencing was carried out using naive CD4+ T cells from PBMCs. Specified subset: CD45RA+ positively selected. The CDR3 DNA sequence: TGTGCCTGGGGGAAAGCGGAGGGGAACTATGGCTACACCTTC. Translated, it gives CAWGKAEGNYGYTF.